Presented here are 15 T cell receptor beta chains from one specimen sequenced in a study of T cells in Graves' hyperthyroidism and ophthalmopathy. RNA transcripts yielded amplified TCR beta CDR3 regions. The HTBI primer set was used in a first-round RT-PCR of the TCR CDR3. In TCRdb, the multiplex PCR reads were re-called with MiXCR into one record per CDR3 protein. The sample has about 660,000 distinct CDR3 sequences, 40% to 55% seen once. Material for sequencing was peripheral blood or thyroid tissue (not recorded which). The source of these receptors is an adult man with Graves' disease, either hyperthyroidism or ophthalmopathy (not recorded which).

This clonotype was detected many times. This chain links TRBV7-8 with TRBJ1-1; tentative D call: TRBD1 (6 bases). Germline CDR1 reads SGHVS; CDR2 reads FQNEAQ. The CDR3 totals 17 residues. The germline V and J ends were trimmed by 1 base and 5 bases, with 20 bases remaining between them. The CDR3 here is CASSLDVEGRQGTEAFF. The CDR3 region has the DNA TGTGCCAGCAGCTTAGACGTAGAGGGGAGGCAGGGGACTGAAGCTTTCTTT.

The sample holds many counts of this clonotype. The rearrangement uses TRBV24-1 and TRBJ1-5; D is possibly TRBD1 (6 bases). V lost 2 bases and J lost 8, with 15 bases in between. The CDR3 is 15 amino acids. Germline-derived CDR1 and CDR2 are KGHDR and SFDVKD. The CDR3 here is CATSDSGTQDEPQHF. DNA for the CDR3: TGTGCCACCAGTGATTCGGGGACACAGGACGAGCCCCAGCATTTT.

The chain has TRBV7-3 and TRBJ2-7; no firm D call. Trimming shortened V by 0 bases and J by 2 bases, and 14 bases separated the two germline ends. There are 16 residues in the CDR3. Germline V gene lookup returns CDR1 SGHTA and CDR2 FQGTGA. CDR3 protein: CASSLTSASSAYEQYF. The CDR3, as DNA: TGTGCCAGCAGCTTAACCTCGGCCAGCTCTGCCTACGAGCAGTACTTC.

The J gene is TRBJ2-5, the V gene TRBV24-1, with TRBD1 identical over 8 bases. This CDR3 region has 17 residues. V trimming: 5 bases; J trimming: 4 bases; junction bases outside the gene matches: 14. The germline V gene has CDR1 KGHDR and CDR2 SFDVKD. The CDR3 DNA sequence: TGTGCCACCAGTGTACGGGCAGGGGGCTTGTTTGGAGAGACCCAGTACTTC. Translating gives CATSVRAGGLFGETQYF.

This clonotype has at least ten counts. The chain couples TRBV7-9 to TRBJ1-1; D uncertain. Trimming took 1 base from V and 7 from J, leaving 10 bases between them. Germline loops: CDR1 SEHNR, CDR2 FQNEAQ (reference sequence). The CDR3 has 13 amino acids. The CDR3 here is CASSLGLDGEAFF. CDR3 sequence (DNA): TGTGCCAGCAGCTTAGGGCTCGACGGTGAAGCTTTCTTT.

The chain uses TRBV7-9 and TRBJ1-1; the match to TRBD1 covers 9 bases. Germline assignment: CDR1 SEHNR and CDR2 FQNEAQ (reference sequence). The CDR3 runs 14 residues. The V gene end was trimmed by 5 bases and the J gene end by 8 bases; junction bases not matched to a gene: 9. This CDR3 reads CASSQTGGFDEAFF. The CDR3 coding sequence is TGTGCCAGCAGCCAGACAGGGGGATTCGACGAAGCTTTCTTT.

The V gene is TRBV11-1, the J gene TRBJ1-2, with D maybe TRBD1 (5 bases). Trimming cost V 8 bases and J 6 bases, with 13 bases left between them. Germline lookup yields CDR1 SGHAT and CDR2 FQDESV (reference sequence). CDR3 length: 12 amino acids. The CDR3 spells CASWPQGDGYTF. The CDR3 region has the DNA TGTGCCAGCTGGCCGCAGGGCGATGGCTACACCTTC.

This clonotype was counted only a few times. This chain connects TRBV29-1 to TRBJ1-1, with D possibly being TRBD1 (5 bases). Germline V gene lookup returns CDR1 SQVTM and CDR2 ANQGSEA. Trimming took 3 bases from V and 1 from J, leaving 12 bases between them. The CDR3 runs to 14 residues. The CDR3 loop is CSVDSVGENTEAFF. In DNA form, the CDR3 reads TGCAGCGTTGATTCTGTGGGGGAGAACACTGAAGCTTTCTTT.

Only a few counts were recorded for this clonotype. V and J are TRBV5-1 and TRBJ1-1; 7 positions match TRBD1. Germline V gene sequence: CDR1 SGHRS, CDR2 YFSETQ. There are 15 residues in the CDR3. V trimming: 3 bases; J trimming: 0 bases; junction bases outside the gene matches: 5. This CDR3 reads CASSSSGTVNTEAFF. In nucleotides, the CDR3 is TGCGCCAGCAGCTCGTCCGGGACAGTGAACACTGAAGCTTTCTTT.

A remark on this clonotype: This may be a read error: a much more frequent sequence differs by one nucleotide. This chain connects TRBV7-9 to TRBJ1-5; 7 positions match TRBD1. The CDR3 extends over 13 amino acids. Germline CDR1 is SEHNR and CDR2 is FQNEAQ (reference sequence). V lost 5 bases to trimming and J lost 11 bases; unmatched junction nucleotides: 9. The CDR3 nucleotides read TGTGCCAGCAGCGGCAGGGCAACAGGGGCCCAGCATTTT. Translated, it gives CASSGRATGAQHF.

The chain uses TRBV5-1 and TRBJ2-7; 7 bases fit TRBD1. The CDR3 loop spans 14 amino acids. The germline V gene has CDR1 SGHRS and CDR2 YFSETQ. J was trimmed by 5 bases and V by 4 bases; bases with no gene match: 9. CDR3: CASSVGQPKDEQYF. CDR3 DNA: TGCGCCAGCAGCGTGGGACAGCCCAAGGACGAGCAGTACTTC.

This chain links TRBV6-5 with TRBJ1-2; D unresolved. The CDR3 covers 16 residues. CDR1 MNHEY and CDR2 SVGAGI come from the germline V gene. V lost 5 bases to trimming and J lost 4 bases, with 20 bases between them. DNA for the CDR3: TGTGCCAGCAGTGAAGCTAGGGAGAGCAGGCTCTATGGCTACACCTTC. It encodes CASSEARESRLYGYTF.

In its sample, this clonotype was seen many times. V is TRBV15 and J is TRBJ1-2, with D unresolved. The V and J ends lost 0 bases and 7 bases respectively, with 18 bases between them. This CDR3 has 16 residues. Germline CDR1 reads LNHNV; CDR2 reads YYDKDF (reference sequence). The CDR3 is CATSRDVNGAPFGYTF. CDR3 DNA sequence: TGTGCCACCAGCAGAGATGTGAACGGCGCGCCCTTTGGCTACACCTTC.

The sample holds a few counts of this clonotype. The gene calls are TRBV10-3 and TRBJ2-7, with a tentative D call TRBD1 (7 bases). With 2 bases removed from V and 6 bases from J, the gap between germline ends came to 14 bases. The CDR3 totals 14 residues. Looked up from germline, CDR1 is ENHRY and CDR2 is SYGVKD. CDR3 protein: CAISEGQVGGEQYF. As DNA, the CDR3 is TGTGCCATCAGTGAGGGACAGGTGGGAGGCGAGCAGTACTTC.

The chain has TRBV19 and TRBJ1-2; D unresolved. CDR1 and CDR2 (germline): LNHDA, SQIVND (reference sequence). The CDR3 has 15 amino acids. The V end lost 4 bases, the J end lost 4 bases, and 16 bases lay between the germline ends. In nucleotides, the CDR3 is TGTGCCAGTAGTAACCCCCGCAGCAGATTCTATGGCTACACCTTC. The encoded protein is CASSNPRSRFYGYTF.